This is a list of T cell receptor beta chains from one sample in a study of shared clonotypes between healthy human individuals. Method: immunoSEQ multiplex PCR; TCRdb's copy keeps in-frame clones and lacks some. The sample holds under 2.5 million clones, around 90% seen once. Sequenced: naive CD4+ T cells from PBMCs. These TCRs come from a man between 18 and 29 years old in good health. Some clones in this sample may be carry-over from other donors' samples. Both conserved end residues are part of each CDR3. A D gene is named only where the DNA matches it firmly. Not all rows give a size; the values are once, few, many and, for expanded clones, a class.

TRBV10-2	.	TRBJ2-7	TRBD1	CASQLHRDRAYEQYF	TGCGCCAGCCAACTTCACCGGGACAGGGCCTACGAGCAGTACTTC
TRBV6-6	.	TRBJ2-7	TRBD1	CASSYPGQGSGEQYF	TGTGCCAGCAGTTATCCAGGACAGGGGTCCGGCGAGCAGTACTTC
TRBV29-1	.	TRBJ2-3	TRBD1	CSVGQGVGTDTQYF	TGCAGCGTTGGGCAGGGGGTCGGCACAGATACGCAGTATTTT
TRBV25-1	once	TRBJ2-1	.	CASLDSLNEQFF	TGTGCCAGCCTGGACTCGTTGAATGAGCAGTTCTTC
TRBV7-2	.	TRBJ1-2	.	CASSQNRASGIYGYTF	TGTGCCAGCAGCCAGAACCGGGCCTCGGGGATATATGGCTACACCTTC
TRBV5-1	.	TRBJ2-1	.	CASSLVPRVLGNEQFF	TGCGCCAGCAGCTTGGTACCCAGGGTTTTGGGCAATGAGCAGTTCTTC
TRBV19	.	TRBJ2-1	TRBD2	CASSMMAGGENEQFF	TGTGCCAGTAGTATGATGGCGGGAGGGGAAAATGAGCAGTTCTTC
TRBV5-1	once	TRBJ2-1	TRBD2	CASKSTPGLAGGRPYNEQFF	TGCGCCAGCAAAAGTACCCCAGGACTAGCGGGAGGTAGACCATACAATGAGCAGTTCTTC
TRBV11-2	.	TRBJ2-7	TRBD2	CASSPGTSGTSYEQYF	TGTGCCAGCAGCCCAGGGACTAGCGGGACCTCCTACGAGCAGTACTTC
TRBV11-2	.	TRBJ2-1	.	CASSLVSSGTEQFF	TGTGCCAGCAGCTTAGTGAGCTCCGGCACTGAGCAGTTCTTC
TRBV5-1	.	TRBJ2-3	.	CASSTGSTDTQYF	TGCGCCAGCAGCACCGGAAGCACAGATACGCAGTATTTT
TRBV5-4	once	TRBJ2-2	.	CASLREPNTGELFF	TGTGCCAGTCTTCGGGAGCCAAACACCGGGGAGCTGTTTTTT
TRBV4-3	.	TRBJ1-4	TRBD1	CASGRRAGQVEKLFF	TGCGCCAGCGGCCGGAGGGCGGGACAGGTTGAAAAACTGTTTTTT
TRBV11-2	.	TRBJ2-7	TRBD2	CASSSPRTREQYF	TGTGCCAGCAGCTCGCCCCGGACTAGGGAGCAGTACTTC
TRBV28	.	TRBJ2-3	.	CATNEPSAADTQYF	TGTGCCACCAACGAACCCTCCGCGGCAGATACGCAGTATTTT
TRBV4-2	once	TRBJ2-4	TRBD1	CASSQEGTGTRPLAKNIQYF	TGTGCCAGCAGCCAAGAAGGGACAGGGACCCGTCCTCTAGCCAAAAACATTCAGTACTTC
TRBV11-2	.	TRBJ2-5	.	CASSLLGGGHQETQYF	TGTGCCAGCAGCTTACTGGGAGGGGGCCACCAAGAGACCCAGTACTTC
TRBV5-1	.	TRBJ1-2	.	CASSLTGNGYTF	TGCGCCAGCAGCCTAACAGGGAATGGCTACACCTTC
TRBV18	.	TRBJ2-5	.	CASSPPEFRETQYF	TGTGCCAGCTCACCACCTGAGTTTAGGGAGACCCAGTACTTC
TRBV28	.	TRBJ2-3	.	CASSWGSPNTQYF	TGTGCCAGCAGTTGGGGCTCCCCGAATACGCAGTATTTT
TRBV27	.	TRBJ1-1	.	CASSFFPGTRVLEAFF	TGTGCCAGCAGTTTTTTCCCAGGGACACGAGTTCTTGAAGCTTTCTTT
TRBV11-2	.	TRBJ1-1	.	CASSLRVGREEAFF	TGTGCCAGCAGCTTAAGAGTAGGCCGGGAAGAAGCTTTCTTT
TRBV5-1	.	TRBJ1-4	.	CASSSGQDIKLFF	TGCGCCAGCAGCTCGGGGCAGGACATAAAACTGTTTTTT
TRBV5-5	.	TRBJ2-2	TRBD2	CASSSQSGSGTGELFF	TGTGCCAGCAGCTCCCAGAGCGGGAGCGGCACCGGGGAGCTGTTTTTT
TRBV7-9	few	TRBJ1-1	.	CASSLEYREAFF	TGTGCCAGCAGCTTAGAGTACAGGGAAGCTTTCTTT
TRBV14	.	TRBJ2-6	TRBD2	CASSPFGGSRLAGVGGANVLTF	TGTGCCAGCAGCCCATTCGGGGGATCTAGACTAGCGGGAGTTGGTGGGGCCAACGTCCTGACTTTC
TRBV27	.	TRBJ2-1	TRBD2	CASSPTGVGGLPGGEQFF	TGTGCCAGCAGTCCGACGGGGGTGGGGGGACTACCAGGTGGAGAGCAGTTCTTC
TRBV28	.	TRBJ1-2	TRBD1	CASSLPTLTGDGYTF	TGTGCCAGCAGTTTACCCACCCTGACAGGGGACGGCTACACCTTC
TRBV5-1	.	TRBJ1-3	.	CASSPENSGNTIYF	TGCGCCAGCAGCCCGGAAAACTCTGGAAACACCATATATTTT
TRBV28	.	TRBJ2-2	TRBD2	CASSLTGRVHTGELFF	TGTGCCAGCAGTTTGACGGGGAGGGTTCACACCGGGGAGCTGTTTTTT
TRBV27	.	TRBJ2-3	.	CASSLAPDTQYF	TGTGCCAGCAGTTTAGCCCCTGATACGCAGTATTTT
TRBV4-3	.	TRBJ2-1	TRBD2	CASSQGPREGPYNEQFF	TGCGCCAGCAGCCAAGGGCCGCGGGAGGGCCCCTACAATGAGCAGTTCTTC
TRBV28	.	TRBJ1-2	TRBD1	CASSFARGTNYGYTF	TGTGCCAGCAGTTTTGCCAGGGGGACTAACTATGGCTACACCTTC
TRBV28	once	TRBJ1-1	.	CASSVDKNTEAFF	TGTGCCAGCAGCGTCGACAAGAACACTGAAGCTTTCTTT
TRBV28	.	TRBJ1-1	.	CASKWGGPLEAFF	TGTGCCAGCAAGTGGGGGGGCCCTCTTGAAGCTTTCTTT
TRBV5-1	.	TRBJ2-3	TRBD2	CASSSSGNPTDTQYF	TGCGCCAGCAGCTCTAGCGGTAATCCGACAGATACGCAGTATTTT
TRBV29-1	.	TRBJ1-1	.	CSVRGVLNTEAFF	TGCAGCGTCAGAGGCGTTCTCAACACTGAAGCTTTCTTT
TRBV28	.	TRBJ1-5	.	CASRSYSNQPQHF	TGTGCCAGCAGAAGTTATAGCAATCAGCCCCAGCATTTT
TRBV15	.	TRBJ1-4	.	CATSRAHGREKLFF	TGTGCCACCAGCAGAGCACATGGGAGGGAAAAACTGTTTTTT
TRBV4-1	.	TRBJ2-5	.	CASSQAGTQRGTQYF	TGCGCCAGCAGCCAAGCCGGGACCCAACGGGGGACCCAGTACTTC
TRBV28	.	TRBJ2-7	TRBD1	CASSLIGTGANYEQYF	TGTGCCAGCAGTTTGATTGGTACAGGGGCGAACTACGAGCAGTACTTC
TRBV2	.	TRBJ1-5	.	CASSQGFKGNQPQHF	TGTGCCAGCAGTCAGGGATTTAAAGGCAATCAGCCCCAGCATTTT
TRBV9	once	TRBJ2-3	TRBD2	CASSVGSGLSGTQYF	TGTGCCAGCAGCGTGGGTAGCGGGCTGTCGGGTACGCAGTATTTT
TRBV20-1	.	TRBJ2-5	.	CSASSYETQYF	TGCAGTGCCAGCTCATATGAGACCCAGTACTTC
TRBV6-5	.	TRBJ2-2	TRBD2	CASSQGLAGAGELFF	TGTGCCAGCAGTCAGGGACTAGCGGGAGCCGGGGAGCTGTTTTTT
TRBV7-9	few	TRBJ1-2	.	CARSRPQIGYTF	TGTGCCAGGAGCCGCCCACAAATAGGCTACACCTTC
TRBV2	few	TRBJ1-5	TRBD1	CASKGTGGNQPQHF	TGTGCCAGCAAGGGGACAGGGGGCAATCAGCCCCAGCATTTT
TRBV28	.	TRBJ2-7	.	CASSLYTNRWGSYEQYF	TGTGCCAGCAGTTTATATACCAATAGATGGGGCTCCTACGAGCAGTACTTC
TRBV6-1	.	TRBJ2-5	.	CASSVAGKNQETQYF	TGTGCCAGCAGTGTGGCAGGGAAAAACCAAGAGACCCAGTACTTC
TRBV27	.	TRBJ1-2	.	CASSQGPRDGYTF	TGTGCCAGCAGTCAGGGGCCAAGGGATGGCTACACCTTC
TRBV2	.	TRBJ1-5	TRBD1	CASTTGTGPFGLQHF	TGTGCCAGCACCACCGGGACAGGGCCCTTCGGGCTCCAGCATTTT
TRBV4-3	.	TRBJ1-3	.	CASSQQFFSGNTIYF	TGCGCCAGCAGCCAACAATTCTTCTCTGGAAACACCATATATTTT
TRBV18	.	TRBJ1-1	.	CASSPQTNTEAFF	TGTGCCAGCTCACCGCAAACCAACACTGAAGCTTTCTTT
TRBV30	.	TRBJ1-2	.	CAWTPQRGRVHGYTF	TGTGCCTGGACTCCCCAAAGGGGGAGGGTCCATGGCTACACCTTC